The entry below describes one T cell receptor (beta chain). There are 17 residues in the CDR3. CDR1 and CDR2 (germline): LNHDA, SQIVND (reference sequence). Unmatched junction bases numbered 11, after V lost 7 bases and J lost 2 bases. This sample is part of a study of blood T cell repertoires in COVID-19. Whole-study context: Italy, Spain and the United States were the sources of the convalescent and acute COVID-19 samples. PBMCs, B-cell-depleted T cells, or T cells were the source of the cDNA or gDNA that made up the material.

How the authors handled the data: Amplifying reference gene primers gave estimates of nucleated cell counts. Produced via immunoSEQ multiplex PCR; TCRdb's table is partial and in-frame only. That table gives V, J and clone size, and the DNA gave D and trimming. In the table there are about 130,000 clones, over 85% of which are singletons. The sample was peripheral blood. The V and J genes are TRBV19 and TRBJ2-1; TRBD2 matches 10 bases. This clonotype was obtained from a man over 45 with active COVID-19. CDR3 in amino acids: CASTSLAGAHPYNEQFF. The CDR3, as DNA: TGTGCCAGTACTTCTCTAGCGGGAGCACATCCCTACAATGAGCAGTTCTTC.